These 30 T cell receptor beta chains were sequenced from one sample in a study of blood T cell repertoires in COVID-19 (dated by TCRdb to the early 2020s). The library was made by the immunoSEQ multiplex PCR assay. Here the immuneACCESS table is served through TCRdb, limited to in-frame sequences with V and J called. Missing clones are a known gap in these copies; in checked studies unresolved V genes cover under half, and the rest lacks a known reason. In this sample the table shows over 80,000 clones, roughly nine tenths of which occur a single time. The biggest ten clones account for 1.8% of the sample. Sequencing was carried out using peripheral blood. Receptor source: a human donor with active COVID-19. The donor label of this sample is uncertain.

V gene TRBV6-6 combines with J gene TRBJ2-7; 11 bases are shared with TRBD1. In germline, CDR1 is MNHNY, CDR2 SVGAGI (reference sequence). J gave up 3 bases and V 6 bases, and 4 bases lay outside the gene matches. There are 14 residues in the CDR3. The CDR3 bases are TGTGCCAGCAGCAGGGGACAGGGGGTCTACGAGCAGTACTTC. It specifies CASSRGQGVYEQYF.

This clone occurred once. This rearrangement joins TRBV5-4 to TRBJ1-1, with TRBD1 identical over 9 bases. This CDR3 is built from 16 residues. Unmatched junction bases numbered 6, after V lost 3 bases and J lost 0 bases. The germline CDR1 and CDR2 sequences are SGHNT and YYREEE (reference sequence). CDR3 region: CASSSLTGGLNTEAFF. The DNA of the CDR3 is TGTGCCAGCAGCTCTTTAACAGGGGGCTTGAACACTGAAGCTTTCTTT.

This clone appeared once. This chain joins TRBV12-3 or TRBV12-4 and TRBJ2-5, with D unclear. Trimming removed 3 bases from V and 7 bases from J, with 9 bases in between. This CDR3 spans 12 amino acids. The CDR3 protein is CASSLARVTQYF. In DNA, the CDR3 is TGTGCCAGCAGTTTGGCCCGGGTGACCCAGTACTTC.

This sequence joins TRBV9 and TRBJ1-2; maybe TRBD1 (5 bases). The germline V gene has CDR1 SGDLS and CDR2 YYNGEE. The CDR3 has 17 residues. V was trimmed by 0 bases and J by 0 bases, leaving 15 bases between them. CDR3 sequence reads: CASSVEARVLPNYGYTF. For the CDR3, the DNA is TGTGCCAGCAGCGTAGAAGCCAGGGTATTACCTAACTATGGCTACACCTTC.

The V and J genes are TRBV2 and TRBJ2-7, with 7 nucleotides matching TRBD1. Trimming took 4 bases from V and 9 from J; bases not matched to a gene: 12. Germline V lookup: CDR1 SNHLY, CDR2 FYNNEI. CDR3 size: 14 residues. The CDR3 protein is CASSVGTEYEGQYF. The CDR3 DNA reads as TGTGCCAGCAGTGTAGGGACAGAATACGAAGGGCAGTACTTC.

V gene TRBV19 combines with J gene TRBJ2-4; D not resolved. CDR3 length equals 11 residues. V was pared by 4 bases and J by 8 bases, with 6 bases between. Germline values: CDR1 LNHDA, CDR2 SQIVND (reference sequence). The CDR3 DNA reads TGTGCCAGTAGTACCCGAGACATTCAGTACTTC. As protein: CASSTRDIQYF.

The CDR3 spells CSVALGDIQYF. CDR3 nucleotides: TGCAGCGTTGCCCTAGGAGACATTCAGTACTTC. The rearrangement uses TRBV29-1 and TRBJ2-4; D is unresolved. This CDR3 is 11 amino acids long. Germline-derived CDR1 and CDR2 are SQVTM and ANQGSEA. V was pared by 4 bases and J by 8 bases, with 9 bases between.

This clone has just one count. The chain has TRBV27 and TRBJ2-3; 8 bases match TRBD2. CDR3 size: 16 residues. The junction had 7 bases not matched to a gene; V was cut back by 2 bases and J by 3 bases. Germline CDR1 and CDR2: MNHEY and SMNVEV (reference sequence). In nucleotides, the CDR3 is TGTGCCAGCAGTTTAATAAGCGGGGGCGGGACAGATACGCAGTATTTT. It is translated as CASSLISGGGTDTQYF.

Written as DNA, the CDR3 is TGTGCCAGTAGCCCGGGACAGTTTTATGGAAACACCATATATTTT. As protein: CASSPGQFYGNTIYF. The J gene is TRBJ1-3, the V gene TRBV19; 7 positions match TRBD1. Germline CDR1 reads LNHDA; CDR2 reads SQIVND (reference sequence). The CDR3 is 15 amino acids. After removal of 6 bases from V and 3 bases from J, the junction contained 8 bases not matched to a gene.

The chain employs TRBV5-8 and TRBJ2-3; possible D gene TRBD1, 5 bases. The CDR3 runs to 14 residues. Germline V gene data show CDR1 as SGHTS and CDR2 as YDEGEE. Trimming left V 2 bases short and J 5 bases short, with 12 bases between. The CDR3 DNA follows: TGTGCCAGCAGCTTTGGGGCCCAGGGAGATACGCAGTATTTT. Amino acids: CASSFGAQGDTQYF.

The chain recombines TRBV3-1 (or the pseudogene TRBV3-2) with TRBJ2-1; possibly TRBD2 for D (7 bases). Germline CDR1 LGHDT, CDR2 YNNKEL (reference sequence). Trimming removed 0 bases from V and 9 bases from J, with 15 bases in between. The CDR3 covers 15 residues. Here the CDR3 DNA reads TGTGCCAGCAGCCAAGATCCGGGCGGGGGCGGTGAGCAGTTCTTC. Protein sequence: CASSQDPGGGGEQFF.

CDR3 coding DNA: TGTGCCAGCAGAGGAAACGGGGGGCCCGGGGATACGCAGTATTTT. Encoded protein: CASRGNGGPGDTQYF. The rearrangement joins TRBV2 to TRBJ2-3; perhaps TRBD2 as D (7 bases). The CDR3 is 15 amino acids. Per the germline V gene, CDR1 is SNHLY and CDR2 is FYNNEI. Trimming removed 6 bases at V and 6 bases at J, with 19 bases between.

This chain connects TRBV27 to TRBJ2-7; D remains unclear. The CDR3 loop spans 14 amino acids. Germline V gene sequence: CDR1 MNHEY, CDR2 SMNVEV (reference sequence). Trimming cost V 8 bases and J 0 bases, with 14 bases left between them. In DNA, the CDR3 is TGTGCCAGCTCTTCAGGTTTGGCCTCCTACGAGCAGTACTTC. It specifies CASSSGLASYEQYF.

V and J are TRBV19 and TRBJ2-1, with TRBD1 matching 9 bases. Germline trimming cut 9 bases from V and 10 bases from J; bases unmatched to any gene: 13. Germline loops: CDR1 LNHDA, CDR2 SQIVND (reference sequence). The length of the CDR3 is 14 residues. CDR3 coding DNA: TGTGCCAGCGGGAGACAGGGGGTGCCATTAGAGCAGTTCTTC. This codes for CASGRQGVPLEQFF. Combining the CDR3 with reference TRBV19 and TRBJ2-1 gives the whole variable domain DGGITQSPKYLFRKEGQNVTLSCEQNLNHDAMYWYRQDPGQGLRLIYYSQIVNDFQKGDIAEGYSVSREKKESFPLTVTSAQKNPTAFYLCASGRQGVPLEQFFGPGTRLTVL.

The DNA of the CDR3 is TGCGCCAGCAGCTGGTGGACAGGACAACTTGGAAACACCATATATTTT. Protein product: CASSWWTGQLGNTIYF. The chain has TRBV5-1 and TRBJ1-3; 7 nucleotides line up with TRBD1. Germline lookup yields CDR1 SGHRS and CDR2 YFSETQ. V gave up 3 bases and J gave up 3 bases; unmatched junction bases: 9. The CDR3 length is 16 residues.

This chain links TRBV28 with TRBJ2-7; 7 nucleotides line up with TRBD1. Germline V gene sequence: CDR1 MDHEN, CDR2 SYDVKM. The ends lost 3 bases at V and 9 bases at J; junction bases unmatched: 14. CDR3 length: 15 residues. The CDR3 region is CASSLFGTESGGQYF. The CDR3 DNA reads TGTGCCAGCAGTTTGTTTGGGACAGAGTCTGGTGGGCAGTACTTC.

This clone was counted a single time. The genes are TRBV6-5 and TRBJ2-7; TRBD1 agrees at 7 bases. With V trimmed by 9 bases and J by 0 bases, 8 bases remained unmatched. Germline values: CDR1 MNHEY, CDR2 SVGAGI. CDR3 length equals 14 residues. CDR3 bases: TGTGCCAGTTCCCGTAGGGGGCCCTCCTACGAGCAGTACTTC. This translates into CASSRRGPSYEQYF.

This sequence joins TRBV15 and TRBJ2-7, with a possible D match to TRBD1 (6 bases). The CDR3 loop spans 14 amino acids. The V end lost 2 bases, the J end lost 5 bases, and 13 bases lay between the germline ends. Germline V gives CDR1 LNHNV, CDR2 YYDKDF (reference sequence). CDR3 region: CATSRPYRDHEQYF. The CDR3 bases are TGTGCCACCAGCAGACCCTACAGGGACCACGAGCAGTACTTC.

V gene TRBV5-4 combines with J gene TRBJ2-5; 12 bases line up with TRBD2. CDR1 is SGHNT, CDR2 YYREEE, per germline (reference sequence). Trimming cost V 0 bases and J 5 bases; bases outside gene matches: 11. The length of the CDR3 is 18 residues. In DNA form, the CDR3 reads TGTGCCAGCAGCTTGGCCGCTCTAGCGGGGGGGCCCTGGGAGACCCAGTACTTC. Translation: CASSLAALAGGPWETQYF. The full variable domain, its missing parts supplied by reference TRBV5-4 and TRBJ2-5, is ETGVTQSPTHLIKTRGQQVTLRCSSQSGHNTVSWYQQALGQGPQFIFQYYREEENGRGNFPPRFSGLQFPNYSSELNVNALELDDSALYLCASSLAALAGGPWETQYFGPGTRLLVL.

This chain connects TRBV4-2 to TRBJ2-7; D possibly corresponds to TRBD1 (6 bases). CDR3 length equals 13 residues. Germline assignment: CDR1 LGHNA and CDR2 YNFKEQ. V lost 0 bases and J lost 7, with 10 bases in between. The CDR3 sequence is CASSQESRGEQYF. The CDR3, as DNA: TGTGCCAGCAGCCAAGAGAGCAGGGGAGAGCAGTACTTC.

This sequence joins TRBV28 and TRBJ2-7, with D possibly TRBD1 on 6 matching bases. CDR3 length: 16 residues. With 4 bases removed from V and 3 bases from J, the gap between germline ends came to 19 bases. CDR1 is MDHEN and CDR2 is SYDVKM in the germline V gene. The CDR3 region has the DNA TGTGCCAGCAGTTCCCCCGCGGACAGCAAGATCTACGAGCAGTACTTC. This gives the protein CASSSPADSKIYEQYF.

The V call is TRBV18, the J call TRBJ1-5, with 9 bases aligning to TRBD1. V lost 2 bases and J lost 9; bases outside the gene matches: 20. The germline gives CDR1 KGHSH, CDR2 LQKENI. This CDR3 is built from 19 residues. The CDR3 nucleotides are TGTGCCAGCTCACCAGTCGGACAGGGGCTGCCCACGGTTCAGGCGCCCCAGCATTTT. It specifies CASSPVGQGLPTVQAPQHF.

The chain combines TRBV4-2 with TRBJ1-3; D gene unclear. Germline-derived CDR1 and CDR2 are LGHNA and YNFKEQ. The V end lost 3 bases, the J end lost 0 bases, and 6 bases lay between the germline ends. This CDR3 contains 14 residues. In nucleotides, the CDR3 is TGTGCCAGCAGCCACCTCCGCTCTGGAAACACCATATATTTT. Protein product: CASSHLRSGNTIYF.

The rearrangement joins TRBV6-2 or TRBV6-3 to TRBJ2-7, with 13 bases that match TRBD2. Germline V lookup: CDR1 MNHEY, CDR2 SVGEGT. The CDR3 is 16 amino acids. The ends lost 2 bases at V and 3 bases at J; junction bases unmatched: 4. As DNA, the CDR3 is TGTGCCAGCAGTTACCGGCGACTAGCGGGGGGCTACGAGCAGTACTTC. Its protein product is CASSYRRLAGGYEQYF.

The V call is TRBV7-3, the J call TRBJ2-2; 10 positions match TRBD1. The CDR3 runs 15 residues. Germline CDR1 and CDR2: SGHTA and FQGTGA. Losses at the gene ends were 5 bases for V and 7 bases for J; bases not matched to a gene: 7. The CDR3 region is CASSPGTGVGGELFF. The CDR3 region has the DNA TGTGCCAGCAGCCCCGGGACAGGGGTCGGCGGGGAGCTGTTTTTT.

The V call is TRBV9, the J call TRBJ2-1, with 8 bases identical to TRBD2. Germline V gene sequence: CDR1 SGDLS, CDR2 YYNGEE. V trimming: 0 bases; J trimming: 9 bases; junction bases outside the gene matches: 8. The CDR3 is 15 amino acids. The CDR3 DNA follows: TGTGCCAGCAGCGTAGACCCAGCGGGGGCGGGTGAGCAGTTCTTC. Translating gives CASSVDPAGAGEQFF. Based on the CDR3 plus reference TRBV9 and TRBJ2-1, the full variable domain is DSGVTQTPKHLITATGQRVTLRCSPRSGDLSVYWYQQSLDQGLQFLIQYYNGEERAKGNILERFSAQQFPDLHSELNLSSLELGDSALYFCASSVDPAGAGEQFFGPGTRLTVL.

V is TRBV10-1 and J is TRBJ2-2, with 8 bases matching TRBD1. V lost 9 bases, J lost 7 bases, and 16 bases stayed unmatched. Germline loops: CDR1 WNHNN, CDR2 SYGVQD (reference sequence). The CDR3 totals 16 residues. The CDR3 DNA follows: TGCGCCAGGACGGACCTAGGACAGGGTTACAGCGGGGAGCTGTTTTTT. It translates to CARTDLGQGYSGELFF.

The chain uses TRBV19 and TRBJ1-1, with D possibly TRBD1 on 6 matching bases. Germline lookup yields CDR1 LNHDA and CDR2 SQIVND (reference sequence). This CDR3 is 17 amino acids long. With 3 bases removed from V and 0 bases from J, the gap between germline ends came to 17 bases. As DNA, the CDR3 is TGTGCCAGTAGTATCACCCAAAGACAGGCCATGAACACTGAAGCTTTCTTT. Translation: CASSITQRQAMNTEAFF.

The chain employs TRBV24-1 and TRBJ1-5, with a tentative D call TRBD1 (5 bases). Germline assignment: CDR1 KGHDR and CDR2 SFDVKD. Trimming pared 4 bases from V and 6 bases from J, leaving 18 bases between. The CDR3 length is 16 residues. Here the CDR3 DNA reads TGTGCCACCAGTGACCAGCGGGACCCCCGGACTCAGCCCCAGCATTTT. Protein: CATSDQRDPRTQPQHF.

The V call is TRBV5-8, the J call TRBJ1-1; D gene uncertain. Per germline, CDR1 SGHTS and CDR2 YDEGEE. V lost 2 bases to trimming and J lost 6 bases, with 11 bases between them. The CDR3 consists of 13 residues. The chain's CDR3 is CASSLPRLPEAFF. The CDR3 nucleotides are TGTGCCAGCAGCTTACCCCGACTCCCTGAAGCTTTCTTT.